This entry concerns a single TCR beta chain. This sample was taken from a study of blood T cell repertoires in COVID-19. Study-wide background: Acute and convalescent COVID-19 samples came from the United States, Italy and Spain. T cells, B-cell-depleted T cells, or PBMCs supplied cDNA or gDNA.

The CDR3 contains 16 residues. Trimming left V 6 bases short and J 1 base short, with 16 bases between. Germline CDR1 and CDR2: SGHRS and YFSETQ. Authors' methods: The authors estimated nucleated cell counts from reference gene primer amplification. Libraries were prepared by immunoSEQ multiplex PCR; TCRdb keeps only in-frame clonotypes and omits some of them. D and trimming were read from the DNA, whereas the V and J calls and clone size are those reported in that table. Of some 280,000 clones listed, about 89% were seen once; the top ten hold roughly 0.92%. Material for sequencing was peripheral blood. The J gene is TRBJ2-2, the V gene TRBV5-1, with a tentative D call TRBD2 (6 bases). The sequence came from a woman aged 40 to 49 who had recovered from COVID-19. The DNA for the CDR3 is TGCGCCAGCAACGACGACGCGGGAAAGAACACCGGGGAGCTGTTTTTT. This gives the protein CASNDDAGKNTGELFF.